The rows below give T cell receptor beta chains drawn from one sample of a study of OX40 agonist ivuxolimab in advanced cancers. Data came from immunoSEQ multiplex PCR; TCRdb stores just in-frame clones and leaves some out. The sample has 65,000 to 90,000 clones, roughly 85% seen once. Source: CD4+ or CD8+ T cells sorted from blood, taken in a trial of the OX40 agonist ivuxolimab. These receptors came from an adult with an advanced solid tumor such as melanoma, head and neck, liver or kidney cancer. CDR3s include the opening cysteine and the closing phenylalanine or tryptophan. The D gene is left open where the match is weak. Rows give clone size only sometimes, using once, few, many, or a class for an expanded clone.

TRBJ2-3	-	-	TRBV19	TGTGCCAGTAGTATAGAAACAGATACGCAGTATTTT	CASSIETDTQYF
TRBJ1-2	few	TRBD1	TRBV18	TGTGCCAGCTCGCCAGGACAGGGGTCACAAAATGGCTACACCTTC	CASSPGQGSQNGYTF
TRBJ2-1	-	-	TRBV11-2	TGTGCCAGCAGCGCCACCAGGGGCAATGAGCAGTTCTTC	CASSATRGNEQFF
TRBJ1-4	-	TRBD1	TRBV18	TGTGCCAGCTCACCAGTTGGAGGACAGGGGAGTGAAAAACTGTTTTTT	CASSPVGGQGSEKLFF
TRBJ2-1	-	-	TRBV5-6	TGTGCCAGCAGCTTTATGGCAGGAGTTGGGCGCGAGCAGTTCTTC	CASSFMAGVGREQFF
TRBJ1-6	-	-	TRBV9	TGTGCCAGCAGCGTAGCTCCAGAACCACCCCTCCACTTT	CASSVAPEPPLHF
TRBJ2-4	-	-	TRBV7-3	TGTGCCAGCAGCTTATTTACTTGGGGGAAAAACATTCAGTACTTC	CASSLFTWGKNIQYF
TRBJ1-6	-	-	TRBV30	TGTGCCTGCGACGAGACCCACTCACCCCTCCACTTT	CACDETHSPLHF
TRBJ2-2	-	-	TRBV2	TGTGCCAGCAGTGGCTTCGGCGGACCGAACACCGGGGAGCTGTTTTTT	CASSGFGGPNTGELFF
TRBJ2-1	-	-	TRBV5-4	TGTGCCAGCGGACACCAAACACAAAACAATGAGCAGTTCTTC	CASGHQTQNNEQFF
TRBJ2-2	-	-	TRBV30	TGTGCCTGGAGCTCAGGGGACACCGGGGAGCTGTTTTTT	CAWSSGDTGELFF
TRBJ2-5	-	TRBD1	TRBV5-1	TGCGCCAGCAGCGAGGGGACAGTCCAAGAGACCCAGTACTTC	CASSEGTVQETQYF
TRBJ1-5	-	TRBD1	TRBV7-9	TGTGCCAGCAGCGTAGGACAGGGTGATCAGCCCCAGCATTTT	CASSVGQGDQPQHF
TRBJ1-2	-	-	TRBV27	TGTGCCAGCAGTTTATCTCTACAGAATGGCTACACCTTC	CASSLSLQNGYTF
TRBJ2-1	once	-	TRBV6-6	TGTGCCAGCAGTACCGATAGAAAGCAGTTCTTC	CASSTDRKQFF
TRBJ2-5	-	TRBD1	TRBV15	TGTGCCACCTCAGGGGGCCGGCAGGAGACCCAGTACTTC	CATSGGRQETQYF
TRBJ1-4	-	TRBD1	TRBV7-9	TGTGCCAGCAGCTTAAGTTTCGGGACAGGGCATGAAAAACTGTTTTTT	CASSLSFGTGHEKLFF
TRBJ2-1	-	TRBD2	TRBV9	TGTGCCAGCAGCGTAGCCGGGACTAGCGCTTACAATGAGCAGTTCTTC	CASSVAGTSAYNEQFF
TRBJ1-6	-	-	TRBV12-5	TGTGCTAGTGGTTTGGGAATTGCTAGCTCCTATAATTCACCCCTCCACTTT	CASGLGIASSYNSPLHF
TRBJ1-5	-	-	TRBV2	TGTGCCAGCAGTGATAAGGGCGGCAGCAATCAGCCCCAGCATTTT	CASSDKGGSNQPQHF
TRBJ2-4	-	-	TRBV5-3	TGTGCCAGAAGCACCATGCCGGGACACCAAGCCAAAAACATTCAGTACTTC	CARSTMPGHQAKNIQYF
TRBJ2-1	-	TRBD2	TRBV6-1	TGTGCCAGCAGTGGAAGCCTAGCGGGGGCCTACAATGAGCAGTTCTTC	CASSGSLAGAYNEQFF
TRBJ2-1	-	TRBD2	TRBV2	TGTGCCAGCAGAGGGACTAGCGGGCTGCAGTTCTTC	CASRGTSGLQFF
TRBJ2-1	-	-	TRBV19	TGTGCCAGTAGTATAGATCGGAACAATGAGCAGTTCTTC	CASSIDRNNEQFF
TRBJ1-3	-	TRBD1	TRBV6-6	TGTGCCAGCAGTAGGGGGCCGGTGAGCTCTGGAAACACCATATATTTT	CASSRGPVSSGNTIYF
TRBJ1-2	-	TRBD1	TRBV5-1	TGCGCCAGTGAACCGGGACAGGGGGCTTCCGGCTACACCTTC	CASEPGQGASGYTF
TRBJ2-5	once	-	TRBV7-9	TGTGCCAGCAGCTTAGCTCCGGGGGCGGGGGAGACCCAGTACTTC	CASSLAPGAGETQYF
TRBJ1-2	-	-	TRBV6-5	TGTGCCAGCAGTGGGAGGGGAGGTGGGGGATATGGCTACACCTTC	CASSGRGGGGYGYTF
TRBJ1-6	-	-	TRBV6-1	TGTGCCAGCAGTTATTATGAAACACCCCTCCACTTT	CASSYYETPLHF
TRBJ2-6	-	TRBD2	TRBV5-4	TGTGCCAGCACCACGGGTAGCGGGGGACCGGCGGGGGCCAACGTCCTGACTTTC	CASTTGSGGPAGANVLTF